Listed below are T cell receptor beta chains from one sample, sequenced in a study of blood T cell repertoires in COVID-19. Repertoires were generated with immunoSEQ multiplex PCR, while TCRdb's copy carries only in-frame clones and drops some. The table has about 160,000 clones, 65% to 85% seen once. Sequencing was carried out using PBMCs or T cells enriched from blood (not recorded which). These receptors were collected from a woman between 40 and 55 years old with acute COVID-19. CDR3s include the opening cysteine and the closing phenylalanine or tryptophan.

j_call v_call cdr3_length cdr3_aa
TRBJ2-7 TRBV2 12 CASSERERKQYF
TRBJ1-4 TRBV24-1 13 CATKRQGVEKLFF
TRBJ2-6 TRBV3-1/TRBV3-2 18 CASSQGHRPESGANVLTF
TRBJ1-2 TRBV7-2 14 CASSLKGSGYGYTF
TRBJ1-1 TRBV11-2 14 CASSLEAGGTEAFF
TRBJ2-1 TRBV6-2/TRBV6-3 17 CASSYLSGLAGPNEQFF
TRBJ2-1 TRBV7-9 12 CASSLSMEEQFF
TRBJ2-1 TRBV7-9 11 CASSRENEQFF
TRBJ2-3 TRBV5-5 16 CASSLLGQGPTDTQYF
TRBJ1-1 TRBV5-8 14 CASSFVRTDTEAFF
TRBJ2-1 TRBV6-1 18 CASSVGDYPTFSYNEQFF
TRBJ1-6 TRBV11-3 14 CASSDRGGDSPLHF
TRBJ1-1 TRBV7-9 18 CASSPWGDRGQSNTEAFF
TRBJ2-5 TRBV3-1/TRBV3-2 17 CASSQELAGSTKETQYF
TRBJ2-3 TRBV7-8 13 CASSLGGLEAQYF
TRBJ2-5 TRBV6-1 15 CASSEGQGVWETQYF
TRBJ1-2 TRBV7-3 14 CASSANGGEDGYTF
TRBJ2-5 TRBV4-2 15 CASSQGLAGEETQYF
TRBJ2-2 TRBV7-3 15 CASSWTSGSPGELFF
TRBJ1-2 TRBV21-1 18 CASSPRSRQGRAAYGYTF
TRBJ2-1 TRBV18 15 CASSPRESSYNEQFF
TRBJ2-4 TRBV5-4 17 CASSLGQGVVGKNIQYF
TRBJ2-6 TRBV3-1/TRBV3-2 20 CASSHTTRLAGVSGANVLTF
TRBJ1-1 TRBV5-1 14 CASSFSTVNTEAFF
TRBJ2-5 TRBV7-3 15 CASSLGDRDQETQYF
TRBJ2-5 TRBV10-3 13 CAISGQPQETQYF
TRBJ2-1 TRBV29-1 15 CSVDSPSGSVGEQFF
TRBJ2-1 TRBV27 14 CASSLSGRSSPQFF
TRBJ2-2 TRBV5-1 16 CASSQGLAGSTGELFF
TRBJ2-3 TRBV11-3 14 CASSPTRGTDTQYF
TRBJ1-1 TRBV6-5 13 CASSLQAYTEAFF
TRBJ2-3 TRBV19 14 CASSTGRHTDTQYF
TRBJ2-3 TRBV3-1/TRBV3-2 18 CASSQETSGIGSTDTQYF
TRBJ1-1 TRBV30 11 CAWRQVTEAFF
TRBJ2-2 TRBV15 14 CATSLTRGPGELFF